A single sample gave rise to the 3 T cell receptor beta chains below, sequenced in a study of shared clonotypes between healthy human individuals. The method was immunoSEQ multiplex PCR; TCRdb's version includes in-frame clones alone and lacks a portion of them. The sample consists of about 530,000 clones, 60% to 80% of them appearing once. Material: PBMCs. Every receptor here comes from a middle-aged woman in good health. Some clones in this sample may be carry-over from other donors' samples.

V is TRBV7-3 and J is TRBJ2-1; 8 positions agree with TRBD2. The CDR3 totals 13 residues. Germline-derived CDR1 and CDR2 are SGHTA and FQGTGA. Losses at the gene ends were 2 bases for V and 7 bases for J; bases not matched to a gene: 1. Here the CDR3 reads CASSLGLANEQFF. The CDR3 nucleotides are TGTGCCAGCAGCTTAGGACTAGCAAATGAGCAGTTCTTC.

The chain couples TRBV5-1 to TRBJ2-2; D ambiguous. Trimming took off 2 bases at V and 4 bases at J, with 6 bases between the two ends. Germline V gene sequence: CDR1 SGHRS, CDR2 YFSETQ. The CDR3 length is 13 residues. The CDR3 DNA reads TGCGCCAGCAGCTTCCTGTTCACCGGGGAGCTGTTTTTT. Translated: CASSFLFTGELFF.

Concerning this clone: Sequence at one end of the junction differs from germline and may be a read error. V usage is TRBV29-1 and J usage is TRBJ2-1, with D maybe TRBD2 (6 bases). CDR1 SQVTM and CDR2 ANQGSEA come from the germline V gene. The CDR3 has 10 residues. The CDR3 is CSVEWGRPIF. The CDR3 DNA is TGCAGCGTTGAATGGGGGAGGCCGATCTTC.